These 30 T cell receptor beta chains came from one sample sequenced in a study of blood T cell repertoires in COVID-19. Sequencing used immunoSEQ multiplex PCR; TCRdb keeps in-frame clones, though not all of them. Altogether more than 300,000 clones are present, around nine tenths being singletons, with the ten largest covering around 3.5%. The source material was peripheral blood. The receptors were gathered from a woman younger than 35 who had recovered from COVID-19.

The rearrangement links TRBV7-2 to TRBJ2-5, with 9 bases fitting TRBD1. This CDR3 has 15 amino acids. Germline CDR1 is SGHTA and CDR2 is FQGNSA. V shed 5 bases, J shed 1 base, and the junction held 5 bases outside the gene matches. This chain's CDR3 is CASSPGDRVQETQYF. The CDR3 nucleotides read TGTGCCAGCAGCCCCGGGGACAGGGTCCAAGAGACCCAGTACTTC.

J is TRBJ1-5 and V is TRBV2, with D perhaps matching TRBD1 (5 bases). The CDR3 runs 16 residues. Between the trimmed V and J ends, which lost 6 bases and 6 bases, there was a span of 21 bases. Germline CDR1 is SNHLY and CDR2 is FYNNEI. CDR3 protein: CASRGQSARPGQPQHF. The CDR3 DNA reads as TGTGCCAGCAGGGGGCAGTCGGCGAGACCGGGTCAGCCCCAGCATTTT.

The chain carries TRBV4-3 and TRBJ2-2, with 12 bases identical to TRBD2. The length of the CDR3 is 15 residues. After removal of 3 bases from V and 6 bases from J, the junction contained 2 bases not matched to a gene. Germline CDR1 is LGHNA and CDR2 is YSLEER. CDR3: CASSHGLAGPGELFF. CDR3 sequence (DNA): TGCGCCAGCAGCCACGGACTAGCGGGACCCGGGGAGCTGTTTTTT.

CDR3 nucleotides: TGTGCCAGCAGCCTAGCGGGAACAGATACGCAGTATTTT. Its protein product is CASSLAGTDTQYF. J is TRBJ2-3 and V is TRBV9; 9 bases are a match to TRBD2. The CDR3 runs to 13 residues. Looked up from germline, CDR1 is SGDLS and CDR2 is YYNGEE. Trimming cost V 4 bases and J 3 bases; bases outside gene matches: 0.

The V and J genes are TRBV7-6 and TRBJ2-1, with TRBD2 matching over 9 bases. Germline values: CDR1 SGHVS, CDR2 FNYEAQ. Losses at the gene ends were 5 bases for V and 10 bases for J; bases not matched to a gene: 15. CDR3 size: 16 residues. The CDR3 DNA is TGTGCCAGCAGCCTCTACCCCCCTAGCGGGACCAGCGAGCAGTTCTTC. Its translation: CASSLYPPSGTSEQFF.

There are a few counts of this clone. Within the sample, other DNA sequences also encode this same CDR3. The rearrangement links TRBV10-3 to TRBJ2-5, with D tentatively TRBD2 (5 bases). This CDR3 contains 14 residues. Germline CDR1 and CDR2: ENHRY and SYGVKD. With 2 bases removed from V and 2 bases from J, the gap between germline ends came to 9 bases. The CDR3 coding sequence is TGTGCCATCAGTGAGGGAGGTGAGCAAGAGACCCAGTACTTC. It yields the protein CAISEGGEQETQYF.

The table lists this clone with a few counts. CDR3 protein: CASRGGSGYTF. CDR3 in DNA: TGCGCCAGCAGAGGGGGATCTGGCTACACCTTC. This chain joins TRBV10-2 and TRBJ1-2, with D perhaps TRBD1 (6 bases). V dropped 6 bases and J dropped 7 bases, with 9 bases sitting between them. Per the germline V gene, CDR1 is WSHSY and CDR2 is SAAADI. The CDR3 length is 11 residues.

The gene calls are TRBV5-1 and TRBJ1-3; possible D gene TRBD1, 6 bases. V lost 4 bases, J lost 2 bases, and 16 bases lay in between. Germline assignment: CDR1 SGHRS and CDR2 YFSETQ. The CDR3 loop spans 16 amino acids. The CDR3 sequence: CASSGTGTSTGNTIYF. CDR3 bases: TGCGCCAGCAGCGGGACCGGGACAAGTACTGGAAACACCATATATTTT.

CDR3 in amino acids: CASSLREGQPQHF. The CDR3 nucleotides read TGTGCCAGCAGTCTCAGGGAGGGTCAGCCCCAGCATTTT. The chain recombines TRBV27 with TRBJ1-5; a weak D match, TRBD1 (5 bases). The CDR3 covers 13 residues. Looked up from germline, CDR1 is MNHEY and CDR2 is SMNVEV (reference sequence). Trimming shortened V by 5 bases and J by 6 bases, and 11 bases separated the two germline ends.

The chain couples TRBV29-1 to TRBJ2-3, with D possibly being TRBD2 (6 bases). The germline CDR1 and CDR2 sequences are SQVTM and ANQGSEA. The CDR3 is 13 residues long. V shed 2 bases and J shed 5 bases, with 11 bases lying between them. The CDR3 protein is CSVESLARDTQYF. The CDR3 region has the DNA TGCAGCGTTGAAAGCCTAGCGAGAGATACGCAGTATTTT.

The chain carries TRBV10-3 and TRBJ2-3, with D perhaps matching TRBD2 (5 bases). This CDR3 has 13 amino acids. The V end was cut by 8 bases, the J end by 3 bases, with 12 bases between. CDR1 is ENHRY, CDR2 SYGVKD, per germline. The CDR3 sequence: CAIQNSGTDTQYF. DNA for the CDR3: TGTGCCATCCAGAACTCGGGGACAGATACGCAGTATTTT.

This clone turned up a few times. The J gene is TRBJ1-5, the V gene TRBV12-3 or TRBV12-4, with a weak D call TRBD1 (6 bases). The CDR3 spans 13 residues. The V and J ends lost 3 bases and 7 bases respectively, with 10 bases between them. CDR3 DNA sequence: TGTGCCAGCAGTTTCAGGGGCTGGCAGCCCCAGCATTTT. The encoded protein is CASSFRGWQPQHF.

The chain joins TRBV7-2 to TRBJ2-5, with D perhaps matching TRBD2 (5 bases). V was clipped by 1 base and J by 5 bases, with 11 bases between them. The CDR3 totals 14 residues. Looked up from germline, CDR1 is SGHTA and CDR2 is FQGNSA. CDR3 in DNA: TGTGCCAGCAGCTTAGGGTCTAGCTTTGAGACCCAGTACTTC. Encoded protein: CASSLGSSFETQYF.

The CDR3 DNA follows: TGCAGTGCTAGTGGTGGGTGGCGCCCAGGGAATGAGCAGTTCTTC. Translating gives CSASGGWRPGNEQFF. The rearrangement uses TRBV20-1 and TRBJ2-1; maybe TRBD1 (5 bases). The CDR3 length is 15 residues. The V end lost 3 bases, the J end lost 7 bases, and 19 bases lay between the germline ends. Germline loops: CDR1 DFQATT, CDR2 SNEGSKA (reference sequence).

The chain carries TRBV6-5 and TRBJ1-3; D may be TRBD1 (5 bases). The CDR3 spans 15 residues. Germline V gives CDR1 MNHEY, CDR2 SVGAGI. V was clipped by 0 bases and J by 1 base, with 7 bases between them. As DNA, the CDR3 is TGTGCCAGCAGTTACTCAGGGGATTCTGGAAACACCATATATTTT. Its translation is CASSYSGDSGNTIYF.

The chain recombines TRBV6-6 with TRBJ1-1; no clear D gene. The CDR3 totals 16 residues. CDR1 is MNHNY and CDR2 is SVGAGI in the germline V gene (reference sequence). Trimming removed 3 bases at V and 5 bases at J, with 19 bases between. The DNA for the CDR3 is TGTGCCAGCAGTTATCGGGGTGGGCGAACGCGGACTGAAGCTTTCTTT. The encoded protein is CASSYRGGRTRTEAFF.

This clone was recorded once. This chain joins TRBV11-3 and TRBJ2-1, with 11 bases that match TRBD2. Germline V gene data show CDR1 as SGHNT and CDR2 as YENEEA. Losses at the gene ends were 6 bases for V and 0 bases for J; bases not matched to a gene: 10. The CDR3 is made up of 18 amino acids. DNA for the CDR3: TGTGCCAGCAGTCCCGGGACTAGCGGACCGAGCTCCTACAATGAGCAGTTCTTC. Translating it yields CASSPGTSGPSSYNEQFF.

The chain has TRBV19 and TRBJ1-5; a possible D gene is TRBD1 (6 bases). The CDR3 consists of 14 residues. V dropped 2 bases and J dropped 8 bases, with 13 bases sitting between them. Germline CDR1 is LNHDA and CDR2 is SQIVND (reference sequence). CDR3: CASSIWPSGEPQHF. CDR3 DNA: TGTGCCAGTAGTATATGGCCATCAGGGGAGCCCCAGCATTTT.

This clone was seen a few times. The CDR3, as DNA: TGTGCCAGTAGTATAGATCACAGGGGAAGCACAGATACGCAGTATTTT. Its translation is CASSIDHRGSTDTQYF. The rearrangement links TRBV19 to TRBJ2-3; TRBD1 aligns across 7 bases. V dropped 0 bases and J dropped 0; count of bases not matched to a gene: 3. The CDR3 contains 16 residues. Germline V gene sequence: CDR1 LNHDA, CDR2 SQIVND (reference sequence). Based on the CDR3 plus reference TRBV19 and TRBJ2-3, the full variable domain is DGGITQSPKYLFRKEGQNVTLSCEQNLNHDAMYWYRQDPGQGLRLIYYSQIVNDFQKGDIAEGYSVSREKKESFPLTVTSAQKNPTAFYLCASSIDHRGSTDTQYFGPGTRLTVL.

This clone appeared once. DNA of the CDR3: TGTGCCAGCAGTGAAGCGCTTCGAACTAGCGGGGAAGGTGTTTACAATGAGCAGTTCTTC. Translation gives CASSEALRTSGEGVYNEQFF. The V gene is TRBV2, the J gene TRBJ2-1; TRBD2 agrees at 10 bases. J was trimmed by 4 bases and V by 0 bases; bases with no gene match: 15. From germline, CDR1 is SNHLY and CDR2 FYNNEI. The CDR3 is 20 amino acids. Filled out from reference TRBV2 and TRBJ2-1, the complete variable domain reads EPEVTQTPSHQVTQMGQEVILRCVPISNHLYFYWYRQILGQKVEFLVSFYNNEISEKSEIFDDQFSVERPDGSNFTLKIRSTKLEDSAMYFCASSEALRTSGEGVYNEQFFGPGTRLTVL.

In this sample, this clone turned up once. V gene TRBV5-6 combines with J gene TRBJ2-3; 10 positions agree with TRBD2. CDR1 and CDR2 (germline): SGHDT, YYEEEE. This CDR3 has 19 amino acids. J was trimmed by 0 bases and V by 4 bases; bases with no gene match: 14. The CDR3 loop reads CASSEGRRGLADSTDTQYF. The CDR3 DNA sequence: TGTGCCAGCAGCGAGGGGAGAAGAGGACTAGCGGATAGCACAGATACGCAGTATTTT.

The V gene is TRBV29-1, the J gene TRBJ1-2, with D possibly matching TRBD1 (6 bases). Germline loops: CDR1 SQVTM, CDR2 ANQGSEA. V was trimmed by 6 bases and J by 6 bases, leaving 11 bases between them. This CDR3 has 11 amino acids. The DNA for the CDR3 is TGCAGCGTCTCACAGGGAGATGGCTACACCTTC. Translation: CSVSQGDGYTF.

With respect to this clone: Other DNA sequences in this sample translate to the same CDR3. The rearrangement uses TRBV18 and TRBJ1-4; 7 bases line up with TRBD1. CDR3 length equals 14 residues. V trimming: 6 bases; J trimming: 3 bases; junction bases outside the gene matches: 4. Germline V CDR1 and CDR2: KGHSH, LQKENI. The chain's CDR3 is CASSPGTANEKLFF. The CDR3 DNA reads TGTGCCAGCTCCCCCGGGACAGCTAATGAAAAACTGTTTTTT.

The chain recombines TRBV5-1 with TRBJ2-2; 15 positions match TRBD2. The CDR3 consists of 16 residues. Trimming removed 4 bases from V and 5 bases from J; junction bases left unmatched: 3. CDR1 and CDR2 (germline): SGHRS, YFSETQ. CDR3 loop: CASSAGLAGGTGELFF. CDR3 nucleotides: TGCGCCAGCAGCGCCGGACTAGCGGGAGGGACCGGGGAGCTGTTTTTT.

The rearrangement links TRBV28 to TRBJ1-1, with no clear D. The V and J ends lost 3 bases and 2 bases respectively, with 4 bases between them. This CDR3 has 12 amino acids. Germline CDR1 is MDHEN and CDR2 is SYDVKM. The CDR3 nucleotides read TGTGCCAGCAGTTTTTCAAACACTGAAGCTTTCTTT. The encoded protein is CASSFSNTEAFF.

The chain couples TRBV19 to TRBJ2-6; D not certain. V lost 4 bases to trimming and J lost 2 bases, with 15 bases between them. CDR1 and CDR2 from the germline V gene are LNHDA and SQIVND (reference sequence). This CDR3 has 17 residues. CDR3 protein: CASSSWAPMAGANVLTF. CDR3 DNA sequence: TGTGCCAGTAGTAGTTGGGCGCCAATGGCTGGGGCCAACGTCCTGACTTTC.

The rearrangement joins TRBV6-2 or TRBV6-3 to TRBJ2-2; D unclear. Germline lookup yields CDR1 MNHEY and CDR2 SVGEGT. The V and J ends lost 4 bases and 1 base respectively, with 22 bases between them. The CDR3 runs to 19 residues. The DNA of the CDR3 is TGTGCCAGCAGTTCATCCCCGATGGTTCCGGGTTGGAACACCGGGGAGCTGTTTTTT. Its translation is CASSSSPMVPGWNTGELFF.

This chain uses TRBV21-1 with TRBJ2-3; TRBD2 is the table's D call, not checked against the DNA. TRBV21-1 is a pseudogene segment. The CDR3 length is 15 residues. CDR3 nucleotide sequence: TGTGCCAGCAACAAAGCGGGAGAGAAGACAGATACGCAGTATTTT. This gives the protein CASNKAGEKTDTQYF.

CDR3 loop: CASNWDNSGANVLTF. CDR3 coding DNA: TGTGCCAGCAATTGGGACAACTCTGGGGCCAACGTCCTGACTTTC. This chain connects TRBV7-2 to TRBJ2-6; possible D gene TRBD1, 6 bases. V was clipped by 7 bases and J by 0 bases, with 10 bases between them. Germline loops: CDR1 SGHTA, CDR2 FQGNSA. CDR3 length: 15 amino acids. The complete variable domain, with remaining parts taken from reference TRBV7-2 and TRBJ2-6, reads GAGVSQSPSNKVTEKGKDVELRCDPISGHTALYWYRQSLGQGLEFLIYFQGNSAPDKSGLPSDRFSAERTGGSVSTLTIQRTQQEDSAVYLCASNWDNSGANVLTFGAGSRLTVL.

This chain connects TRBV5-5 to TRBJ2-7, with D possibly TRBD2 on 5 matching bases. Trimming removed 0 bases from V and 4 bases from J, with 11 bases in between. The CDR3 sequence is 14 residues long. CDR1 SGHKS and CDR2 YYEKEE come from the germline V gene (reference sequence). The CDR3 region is CASSLDAGLYEQYV. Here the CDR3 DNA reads TGTGCCAGCAGCTTGGATGCGGGTTTATACGAGCAGTACGTC.